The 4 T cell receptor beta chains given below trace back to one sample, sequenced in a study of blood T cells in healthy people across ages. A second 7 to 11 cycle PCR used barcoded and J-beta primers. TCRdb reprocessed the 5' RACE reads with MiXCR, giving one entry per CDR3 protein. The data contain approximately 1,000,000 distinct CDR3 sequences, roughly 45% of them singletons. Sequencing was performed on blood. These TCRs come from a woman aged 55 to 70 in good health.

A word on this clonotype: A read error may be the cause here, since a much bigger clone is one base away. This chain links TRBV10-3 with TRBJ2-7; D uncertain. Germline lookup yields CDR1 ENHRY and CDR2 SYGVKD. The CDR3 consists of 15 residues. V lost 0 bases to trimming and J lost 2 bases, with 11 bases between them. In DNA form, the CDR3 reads TGTGCCATCAGTGAGTCGCCGAACGGCCCCTACGAGCAGTACTTC. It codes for CAISESPNGPYEQYF.

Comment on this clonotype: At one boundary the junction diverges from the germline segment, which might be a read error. CDR3 nucleotide sequence: TGTACCAGCAGCTTAACGACGGGACCCTATGGCTACACCTTC. Its translation is CTSSLTTGPYGYTF. The gene calls are TRBV7-8 and TRBJ1-2; possibly TRBD1 for D (5 bases). Germline CDR1 reads SGHVS; CDR2 reads FQNEAQ. The CDR3 loop spans 14 amino acids.

The CDR3 sequence is CASRPQGINEQYF. The CDR3 DNA follows: TGTGCCAGCAGGCCCCAGGGAATCAACGAGCAGTACTTC. This sequence joins TRBV7-9 and TRBJ2-7, with D tentatively TRBD1 (5 bases). Germline lookup yields CDR1 SEHNR and CDR2 FQNEAQ (reference sequence). The germline V and J ends were trimmed by 6 bases and 5 bases, with 14 bases remaining between them. The CDR3 runs 13 residues.

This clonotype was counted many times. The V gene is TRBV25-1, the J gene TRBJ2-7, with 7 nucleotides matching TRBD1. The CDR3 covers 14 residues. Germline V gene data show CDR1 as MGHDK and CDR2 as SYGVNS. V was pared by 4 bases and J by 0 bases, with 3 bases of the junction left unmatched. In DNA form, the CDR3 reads TGTGCCAGCAGTGGCACAGGGGTCTCCTACGAGCAGTACTTC. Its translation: CASSGTGVSYEQYF.